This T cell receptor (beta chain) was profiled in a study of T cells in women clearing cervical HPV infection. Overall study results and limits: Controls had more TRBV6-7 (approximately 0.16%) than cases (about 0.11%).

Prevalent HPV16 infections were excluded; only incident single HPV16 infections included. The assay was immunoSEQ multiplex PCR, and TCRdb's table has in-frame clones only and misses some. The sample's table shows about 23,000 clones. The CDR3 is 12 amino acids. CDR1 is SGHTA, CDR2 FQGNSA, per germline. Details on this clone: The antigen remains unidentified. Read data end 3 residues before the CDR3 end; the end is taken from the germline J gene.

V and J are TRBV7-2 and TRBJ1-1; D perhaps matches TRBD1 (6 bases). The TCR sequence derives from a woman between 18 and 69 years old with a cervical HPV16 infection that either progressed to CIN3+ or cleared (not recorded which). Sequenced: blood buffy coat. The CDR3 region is CASSFTGTEAFF. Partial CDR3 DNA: TGTGCCAGCAGCTTCACCGGGACAGAA.